This TCR beta chain is drawn from a study of T cells in Graves' hyperthyroidism and ophthalmopathy. Study observations and caveats: Within blood appeared most thyroid clonotypes that had expanded above 0.001.

The CDR3 contains 14 residues. Germline-derived CDR1 and CDR2 are LNHNV and YYDKDF (reference sequence). The diagnostic basis comprised clinical symptoms, serum thyroxine and TRAb, thyroid ultrasound and orbital computed tomography. Researchers took RNA transcripts and amplified the TCR beta CDR3 regions from them. The HTBI primer set served for first-round RT-PCR of the TCR CDR3. MiXCR was run by TCRdb on the multiplex PCR reads, yielding one entry per CDR3 protein. The repertoire holds 550,000 to 700,000 distinct CDR3 sequences, roughly 15% seen once, with roughly 4.3% in the top ten. In its sample, this clonotype was seen a few times. What it binds is not known. The junction does not match germline at one end; this may be a read error.

The chain joins TRBV15 to TRBJ2-7; D perhaps matches TRBD1 (6 bases). The source is a woman aged 40 to 50 with Graves' ophthalmopathy. The sequenced sample was blood. CDR3 region: CATSGDPQGYEQYF. DNA for the CDR3: TGTGCCACCAGCGGAGATCCACAGGGCTACGAGCAGTACTTC.